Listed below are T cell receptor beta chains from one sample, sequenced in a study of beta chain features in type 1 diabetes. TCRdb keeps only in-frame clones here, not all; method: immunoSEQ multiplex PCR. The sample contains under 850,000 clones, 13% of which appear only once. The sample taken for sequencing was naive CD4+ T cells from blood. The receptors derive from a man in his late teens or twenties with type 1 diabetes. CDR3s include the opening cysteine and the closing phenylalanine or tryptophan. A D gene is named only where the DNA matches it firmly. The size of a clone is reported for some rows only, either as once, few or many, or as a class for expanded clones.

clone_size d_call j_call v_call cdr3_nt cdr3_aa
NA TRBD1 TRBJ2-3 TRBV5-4 TGTGCCAGCAGCGCCTTCCCTCGGGGACAGAAAACAGATACGCAGTATTTT CASSAFPRGQKTDTQYF
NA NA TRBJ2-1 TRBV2 TGTGCCAGCAGTGAGAGACAGAGCTCCTACAATGAGCAGTTCTTC CASSERQSSYNEQFF
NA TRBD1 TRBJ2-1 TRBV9 TGTGCCAGCAGCTCTTCAGGGGGCTATAGCTCCTACAATGAGCAGTTCTTC CASSSSGGYSSYNEQFF
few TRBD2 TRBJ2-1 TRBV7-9 TGTGCCAGCAGTCTAGCGGGGAGCCCCTACAATGAGCAGTTCTTC CASSLAGSPYNEQFF
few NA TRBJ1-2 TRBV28 TGTGCCAGCGGGAGGGTAGAAGGCTACACCTTC CASGRVEGYTF
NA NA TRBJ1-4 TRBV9 TGTGCCAGCAGCGTCGGACAGCCAAATGAAAAACTGTTTTTT CASSVGQPNEKLFF
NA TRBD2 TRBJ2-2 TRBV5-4 TGTGCCAGCAGCTCCCAACTAGCGGGGGGATCGAACACCGGGGAGCTGTTTTTT CASSSQLAGGSNTGELFF
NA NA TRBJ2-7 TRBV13 TGTGCCAGCAGCTTGGTGACAGGGACGGGGGACTACGAGCAGTACTTC CASSLVTGTGDYEQYF
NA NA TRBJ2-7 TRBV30 TGTGCCTGGAAGTCACCATACCCTCCTACGGAAGAGCAGTACTTC CAWKSPYPPTEEQYF
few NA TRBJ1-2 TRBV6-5 TGTGCCAGCAGTGAGGGGTCTAACTATGGCTACACCTTC CASSEGSNYGYTF
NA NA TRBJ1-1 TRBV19 TGTGCCACCCGACAGAATTTGAACACTGAAGCTTTCTTT CATRQNLNTEAFF
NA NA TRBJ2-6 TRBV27 TGTGCCAGCAGTTTGTCCCTGAGAGGGGCCAACGTCCTGACTTTC CASSLSLRGANVLTF
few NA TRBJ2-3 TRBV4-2 TGTGCCAGCAGCCAAGATATACCCGTAACGGTTGCGCAGTATTTT CASSQDIPVTVAQYF
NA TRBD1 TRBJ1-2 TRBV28 TGTGCCAGCAGCCTGGACAGGGGGCGAGGCTACACCTTC CASSLDRGRGYTF
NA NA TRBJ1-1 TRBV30 TGTGCCTGGAGTGTCGGGAACACTGAAGCTTTCTTT CAWSVGNTEAFF
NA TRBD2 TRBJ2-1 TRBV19 TGTGCCAGTAGCAACGGCCGGGGGGGCCGTGAGTTCTTC CASSNGRGGREFF
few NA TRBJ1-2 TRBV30 TGTGCCTGGAGGAGTCGGGCACCCACCCATATGGGTGGCTACACCTTC CAWRSRAPTHMGGYTF
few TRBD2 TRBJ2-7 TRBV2 TGTGCCACCCAGAAGGAGCGGGGGGCTTTCTACGAGCAGTACTTC CATQKERGAFYEQYF
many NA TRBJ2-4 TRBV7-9 TGTGCCAGCAGCTTAGCGCTCCAAGGAGGGAGACAGTACTTC CASSLALQGGRQYF
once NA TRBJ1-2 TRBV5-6 TGTGCCAGCAGCTTGCCGTCGGGACATACTAACTATGGCTACACCTTC CASSLPSGHTNYGYTF
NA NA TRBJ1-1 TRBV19 TGTGCCAGTAGTATAGGGGATTGGGTTTTCCCTGAAGCTTTCTTT CASSIGDWVFPEAFF
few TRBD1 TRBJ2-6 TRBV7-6 TGTGCCAGCAGCTCCCAGGGGGCGATTCCCTCTGGGGCCAACGTCCTGACTTTC CASSSQGAIPSGANVLTF
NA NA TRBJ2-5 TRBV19 TGTGCCAGTAGCCCTCGCCAAGAGACCCAGTACTTC CASSPRQETQYF
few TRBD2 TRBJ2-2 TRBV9 TGTGCCAGCAGCGTAGATGCTAGCGGGGCGGCTATGGGCGGGGAGCTGTTTTTT CASSVDASGAAMGGELFF
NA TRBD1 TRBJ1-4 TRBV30 TGTGCCTGGAGCGGACAACCGGGACAGGAGAATGAAAAACTGTTTTTT CAWSGQPGQENEKLFF
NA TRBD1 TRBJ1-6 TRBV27 TGTGCCAGCAGTTTATCTGGACCGGGACAGGGGTCTTCACCCCTCCACTTT CASSLSGPGQGSSPLHF
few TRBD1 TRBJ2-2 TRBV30 TGTGCCTCGGGACAGGGGAACACCGGGGAGCTGTTTTTT CASGQGNTGELFF
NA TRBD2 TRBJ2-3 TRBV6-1 TGTGCCAGCAGGGCGCTAGCGGGGGGGGCAGATACGCAGTATTTT CASRALAGGADTQYF